This TCR beta chain was sequenced in a study of identical twins. General study points: In cord blood, abundant beta clonotypes had fewer insertions; memory showed no trend.

TCRdb analysed the 5' RACE reads with MiXCR anew, one entry per CDR3 protein. The data contain approximately 680,000 distinct CDR3 sequences, roughly 7.1% of them singletons. This clonotype turned up a few times. Its antigen is unknown. Germline assignment: CDR1 SGHAT and CDR2 FQDESV (reference sequence). The CDR3 is 13 residues long. J gave up 6 bases and V 8 bases, and 8 bases lay outside the gene matches. The sample also formed part of further work on yellow fever vaccine responses in identical twins.

Input material: PBMCs. V and J are TRBV11-1 and TRBJ2-3, with TRBD1 matching over 7 bases. The receptor was isolated from a woman aged 18-29 years in good health. The CDR3 DNA reads as TGTGCCAGCGCCTTCTTACAGGGGGATACGCAGTATTTT. Amino acid sequence: CASAFLQGDTQYF.